This T cell receptor (beta chain) derives from a study of identical twins. Study-level findings and limits: Excess sharing between twins was weaker in beta out-of-frame sequences.

As for this clonotype: Its antigen is still unknown.

Template switching (which added a universal primer site) was used, and cDNA carried unique molecular identifiers. TCRdb independently ran MiXCR on the 5' RACE reads; one entry per CDR3 protein. The table lists hundreds of thousands of distinct CDR3 sequences, over 8.5% of them singletons. These same records also appear under a second study, on yellow fever vaccine responses in identical twins.

Specimen: PBMCs. The TCR originated in a woman aged 18-29 years in good health.

CDR3: CASSDRRDTQYF. CDR3 DNA sequence: TGTGCCAGCTCGGACAGACGAGATACGCAGTATTTT. The V gene is TRBV7-8, the J gene TRBJ2-3; TRBD1 is a possible D gene (6 bases). The germline V gene has CDR1 SGHVS and CDR2 FQNEAQ. V was shortened by 8 bases and J by 5 bases, with 11 bases between the two germline ends. This CDR3 comprises 12 residues.